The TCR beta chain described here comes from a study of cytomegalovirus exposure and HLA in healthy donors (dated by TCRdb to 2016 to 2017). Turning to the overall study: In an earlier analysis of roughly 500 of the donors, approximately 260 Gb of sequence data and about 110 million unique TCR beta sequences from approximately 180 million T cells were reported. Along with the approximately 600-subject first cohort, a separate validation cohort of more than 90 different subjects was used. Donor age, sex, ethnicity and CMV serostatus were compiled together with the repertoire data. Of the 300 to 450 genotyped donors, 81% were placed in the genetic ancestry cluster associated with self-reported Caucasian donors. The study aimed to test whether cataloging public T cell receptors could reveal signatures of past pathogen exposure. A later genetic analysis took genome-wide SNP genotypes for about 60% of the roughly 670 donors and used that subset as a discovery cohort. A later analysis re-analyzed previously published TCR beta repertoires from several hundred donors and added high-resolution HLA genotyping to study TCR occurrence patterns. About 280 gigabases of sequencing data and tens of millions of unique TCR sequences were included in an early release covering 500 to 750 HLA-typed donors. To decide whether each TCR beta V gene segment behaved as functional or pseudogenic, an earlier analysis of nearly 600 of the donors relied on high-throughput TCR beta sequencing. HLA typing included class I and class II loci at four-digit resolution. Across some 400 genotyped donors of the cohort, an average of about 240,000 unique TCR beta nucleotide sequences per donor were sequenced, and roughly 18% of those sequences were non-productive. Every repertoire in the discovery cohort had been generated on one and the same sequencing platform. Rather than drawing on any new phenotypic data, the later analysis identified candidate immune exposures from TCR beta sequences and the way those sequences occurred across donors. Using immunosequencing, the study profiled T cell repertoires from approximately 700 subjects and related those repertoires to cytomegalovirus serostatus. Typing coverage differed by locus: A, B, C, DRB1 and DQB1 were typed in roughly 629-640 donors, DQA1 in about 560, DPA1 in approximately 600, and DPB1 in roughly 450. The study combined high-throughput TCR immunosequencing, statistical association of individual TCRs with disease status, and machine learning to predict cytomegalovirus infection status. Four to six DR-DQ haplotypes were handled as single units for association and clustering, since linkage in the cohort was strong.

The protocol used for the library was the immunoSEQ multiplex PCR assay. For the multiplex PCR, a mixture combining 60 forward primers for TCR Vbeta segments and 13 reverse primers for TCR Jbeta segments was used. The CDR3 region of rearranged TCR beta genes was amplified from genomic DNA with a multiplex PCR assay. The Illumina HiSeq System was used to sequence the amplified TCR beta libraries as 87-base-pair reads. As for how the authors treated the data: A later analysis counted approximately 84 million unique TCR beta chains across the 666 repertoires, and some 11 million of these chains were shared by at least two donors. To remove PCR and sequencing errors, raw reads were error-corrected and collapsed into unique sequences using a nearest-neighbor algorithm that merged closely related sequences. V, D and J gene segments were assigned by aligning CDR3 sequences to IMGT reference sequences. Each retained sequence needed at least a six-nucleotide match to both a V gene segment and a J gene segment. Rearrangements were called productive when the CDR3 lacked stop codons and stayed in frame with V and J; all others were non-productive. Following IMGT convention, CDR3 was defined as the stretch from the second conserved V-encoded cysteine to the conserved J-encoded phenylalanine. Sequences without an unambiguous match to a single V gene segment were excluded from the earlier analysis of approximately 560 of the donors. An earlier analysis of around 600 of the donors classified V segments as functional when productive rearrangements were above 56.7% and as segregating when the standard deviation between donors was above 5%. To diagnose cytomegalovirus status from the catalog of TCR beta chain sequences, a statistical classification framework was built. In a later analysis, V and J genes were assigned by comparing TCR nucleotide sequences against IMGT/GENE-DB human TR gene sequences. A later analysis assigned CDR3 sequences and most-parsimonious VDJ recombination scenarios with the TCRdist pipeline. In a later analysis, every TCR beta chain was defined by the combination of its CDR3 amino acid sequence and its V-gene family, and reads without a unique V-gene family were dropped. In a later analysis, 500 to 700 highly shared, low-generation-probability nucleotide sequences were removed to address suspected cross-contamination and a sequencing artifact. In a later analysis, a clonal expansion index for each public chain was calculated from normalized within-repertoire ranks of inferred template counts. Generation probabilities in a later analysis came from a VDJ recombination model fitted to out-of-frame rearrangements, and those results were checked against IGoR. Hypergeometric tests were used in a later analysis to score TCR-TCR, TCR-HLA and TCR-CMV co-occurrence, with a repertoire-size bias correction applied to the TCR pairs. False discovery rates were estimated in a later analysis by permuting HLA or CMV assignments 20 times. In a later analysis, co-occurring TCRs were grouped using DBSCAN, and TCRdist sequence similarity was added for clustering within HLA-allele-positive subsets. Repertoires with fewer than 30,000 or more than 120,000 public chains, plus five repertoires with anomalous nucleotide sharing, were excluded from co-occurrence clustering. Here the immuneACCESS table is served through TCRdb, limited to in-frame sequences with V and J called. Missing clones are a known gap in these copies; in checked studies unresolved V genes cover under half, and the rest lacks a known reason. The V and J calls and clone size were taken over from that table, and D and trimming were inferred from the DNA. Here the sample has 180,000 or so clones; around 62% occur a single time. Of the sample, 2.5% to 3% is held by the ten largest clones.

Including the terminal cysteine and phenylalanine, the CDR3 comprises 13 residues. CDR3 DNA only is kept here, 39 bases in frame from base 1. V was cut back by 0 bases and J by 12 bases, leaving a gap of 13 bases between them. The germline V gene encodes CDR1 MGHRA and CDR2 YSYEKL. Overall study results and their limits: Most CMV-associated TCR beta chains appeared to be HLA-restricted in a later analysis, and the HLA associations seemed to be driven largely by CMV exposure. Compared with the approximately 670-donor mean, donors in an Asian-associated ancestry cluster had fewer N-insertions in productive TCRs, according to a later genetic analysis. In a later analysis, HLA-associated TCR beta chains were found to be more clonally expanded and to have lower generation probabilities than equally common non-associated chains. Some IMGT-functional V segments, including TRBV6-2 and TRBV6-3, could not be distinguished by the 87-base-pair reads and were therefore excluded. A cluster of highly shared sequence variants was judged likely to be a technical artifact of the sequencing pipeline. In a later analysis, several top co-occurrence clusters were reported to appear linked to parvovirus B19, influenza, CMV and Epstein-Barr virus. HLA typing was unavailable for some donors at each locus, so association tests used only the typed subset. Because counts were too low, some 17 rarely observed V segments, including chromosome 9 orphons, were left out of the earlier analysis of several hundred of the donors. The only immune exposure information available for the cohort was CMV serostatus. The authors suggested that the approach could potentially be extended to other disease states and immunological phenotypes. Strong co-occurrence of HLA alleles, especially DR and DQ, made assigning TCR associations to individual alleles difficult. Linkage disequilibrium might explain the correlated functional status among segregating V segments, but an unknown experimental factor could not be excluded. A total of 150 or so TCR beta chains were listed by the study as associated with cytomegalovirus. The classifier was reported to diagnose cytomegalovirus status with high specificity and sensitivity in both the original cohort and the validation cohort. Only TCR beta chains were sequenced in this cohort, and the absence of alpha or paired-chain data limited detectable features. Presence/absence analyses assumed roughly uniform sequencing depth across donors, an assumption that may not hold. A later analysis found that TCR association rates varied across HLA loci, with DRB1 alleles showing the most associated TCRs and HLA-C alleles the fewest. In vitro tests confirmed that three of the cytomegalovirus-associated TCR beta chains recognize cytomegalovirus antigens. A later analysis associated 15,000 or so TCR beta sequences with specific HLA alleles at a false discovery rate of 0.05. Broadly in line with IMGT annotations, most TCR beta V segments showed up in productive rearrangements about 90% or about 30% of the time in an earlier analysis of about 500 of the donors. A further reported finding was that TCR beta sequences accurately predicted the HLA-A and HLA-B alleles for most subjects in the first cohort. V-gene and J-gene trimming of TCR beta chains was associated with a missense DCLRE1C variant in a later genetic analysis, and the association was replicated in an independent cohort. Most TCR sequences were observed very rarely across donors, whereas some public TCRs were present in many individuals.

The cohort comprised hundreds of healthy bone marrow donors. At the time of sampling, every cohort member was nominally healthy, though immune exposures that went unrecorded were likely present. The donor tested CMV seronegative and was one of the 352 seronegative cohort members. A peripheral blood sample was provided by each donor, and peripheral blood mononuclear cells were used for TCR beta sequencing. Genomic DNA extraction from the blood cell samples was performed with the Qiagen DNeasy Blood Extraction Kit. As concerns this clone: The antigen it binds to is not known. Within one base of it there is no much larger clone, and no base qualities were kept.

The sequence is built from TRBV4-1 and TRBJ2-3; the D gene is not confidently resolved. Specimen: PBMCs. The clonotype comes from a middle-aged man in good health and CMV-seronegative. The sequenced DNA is TGCGCCAGCAGCCAAGATGTAGGCGGCTCACAGTATTTT. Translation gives CASSQDVGGSQYF.